A selection of T cell receptor beta chains follows, all from one sample in a study of beta chain features in type 1 diabetes. Sequencing used immunoSEQ multiplex PCR; TCRdb keeps in-frame clones, though not all of them. The table shows tens of thousands of clones, with 60% to 70% occurring only once. The sample consisted of stem cell memory CD4+ T cells from blood. These receptors all stem from a woman aged 25 to 39 with type 1 diabetes. CDR3s include the opening cysteine and the closing phenylalanine or tryptophan. The D gene is left open where the match is weak. Size is stated for part of the rows, as once, few or many counts, or as a class when the clone is expanded.

V: TRBV30; D: TRBD1; size: -; J: TRBJ2-1; CDR3: CAWTNRGRRNEQFF; DNA: TGTGCCTGGACTAACAGGGGGCGCCGGAATGAGCAGTTCTTC
V: TRBV10-3; D: -; size: -; J: TRBJ2-6; CDR3: CAIPTVSGANVLTF; DNA: TGTGCCATCCCCACAGTCTCTGGGGCCAACGTCCTGACTTTC
V: TRBV7-3; D: TRBD2; size: few; J: TRBJ2-1; CDR3: CASGTSGAYNEQFF; DNA: TGTGCCAGCGGGACTAGCGGGGCTTACAATGAGCAGTTCTTC
V: TRBV7-9; D: -; size: few; J: TRBJ2-5; CDR3: CASSLPGAQQETQYF; DNA: TGTGCCAGCAGCCTCCCTGGGGCCCAACAAGAGACCCAGTACTTC
V: TRBV27; D: TRBD1; size: -; J: TRBJ2-7; CDR3: CASSPSDREKWDYEQYF; DNA: TGTGCCAGCAGTCCGTCCGACAGGGAAAAGTGGGACTACGAGCAGTACTTC
V: TRBV30; D: TRBD1; size: -; J: TRBJ2-7; CDR3: CAWSGGQPNLLREQYF; DNA: TGTGCCTGGAGTGGGGGACAGCCGAATCTCCTACGAGAGCAGTACTTC
V: TRBV5-1; D: -; size: -; J: TRBJ1-2; CDR3: CASSEGSAYGYTF; DNA: TGCGCCAGCAGCGAGGGATCAGCCTATGGCTACACCTTC
V: TRBV5-1; D: -; size: few; J: TRBJ1-3; CDR3: CASSLNGNSGNTIYF; DNA: TGCGCCAGCAGCTTGAACGGGAACTCTGGAAACACCATATATTTT
V: TRBV5-1; D: TRBD2; size: -; J: TRBJ2-3; CDR3: CASSPRLAGVTDTQYF; DNA: TGCGCCAGCAGCCCTCGACTAGCGGGAGTTACAGATACGCAGTATTTT
V: TRBV6-6; D: TRBD2; size: -; J: TRBJ2-7; CDR3: CASRGLAGGREQYF; DNA: TGTGCCAGCAGGGGACTAGCGGGAGGTCGAGAGCAGTACTTC
V: TRBV29-1; D: TRBD1; size: -; J: TRBJ2-6; CDR3: CSVAGQFSGANVLTF; DNA: TGCAGCGTTGCGGGACAGTTCTCTGGGGCCAACGTCCTGACTTTC
V: TRBV29-1; D: TRBD2; size: few; J: TRBJ2-1; CDR3: CSVETLAGGYNEQFF; DNA: TGCAGCGTTGAAACTCTAGCGGGAGGCTACAATGAGCAGTTCTTC
V: TRBV5-4; D: TRBD2; size: -; J: TRBJ2-6; CDR3: CASSGGLAVVSGANVLTF; DNA: TGTGCCAGCAGTGGGGGTCTAGCGGTCGTCTCTGGGGCCAACGTCCTGACTTTC
V: TRBV5-1; D: TRBD2; size: -; J: TRBJ2-1; CDR3: CASSLGLAGPLGSYNEQFF; DNA: TGCGCCAGCAGCCTTGGACTAGCGGGCCCCCTCGGCTCCTACAATGAGCAGTTCTTC
V: TRBV10-3; D: TRBD1; size: -; J: TRBJ1-2; CDR3: CAIRGPGQAFGYGYTF; DNA: TGTGCCATCAGGGGACCGGGACAGGCTTTTGGCTATGGCTACACCTTC
V: TRBV5-1; D: TRBD2; size: -; J: TRBJ2-2; CDR3: CASSLAASGRSRELFF; DNA: TGCGCCAGCAGCTTGGCGGCTAGCGGGAGGTCCCGGGAGCTGTTTTTT
V: TRBV5-1; D: -; size: -; J: TRBJ2-3; CDR3: CASSLGISGDTQYF; DNA: TGCGCCAGCAGCTTGGGGATTAGCGGAGATACGCAGTATTTT
V: TRBV5-1; D: -; size: -; J: TRBJ1-5; CDR3: CASSLEGDPQPQHF; DNA: TGCGCCAGCAGCTTGGAGGGGGATCCTCAGCCCCAGCATTTT
V: TRBV18; D: TRBD1; size: -; J: TRBJ2-5; CDR3: CASSPTRQGAETQYF; DNA: TGTGCCAGCTCACCCACGAGACAGGGAGCGGAGACCCAGTACTTC
V: TRBV7-8; D: -; size: -; J: TRBJ1-1; CDR3: CASSRTQGVGTEAFF; DNA: TGTGCCAGCAGCCGCACGCAAGGGGTTGGGACTGAAGCTTTCTTT
V: TRBV5-1; D: -; size: few; J: TRBJ2-1; CDR3: CASSLVPVPTYNEQFF; DNA: TGCGCCAGCAGCTTGGTTCCAGTGCCCACCTACAATGAGCAGTTCTTC
V: TRBV5-4; D: -; size: few; J: TRBJ2-5; CDR3: CASSSGLGWNQYF; DNA: TGTGCCAGCAGCTCGGGACTCGGGTGGAACCAGTACTTC
V: TRBV18; D: TRBD2; size: -; J: TRBJ2-5; CDR3: CASSPRGRETQYF; DNA: TGTGCCAGCTCTCCGCGGGGGAGAGAGACCCAGTACTTC
V: TRBV9; D: -; size: few; J: TRBJ1-3; CDR3: CASSAQSSGNTIYF; DNA: TGTGCCAGCAGCGCCCAGTCCAGTGGAAACACCATATATTTT
V: TRBV7-2; D: -; size: -; J: TRBJ1-4; CDR3: CASRGAATNEKLFF; DNA: TGTGCAAGCAGGGGAGCTGCAACTAATGAAAAACTGTTTTTT
V: TRBV5-1; D: TRBD1; size: few; J: TRBJ1-1; CDR3: CASSSQGATEAFF; DNA: TGCGCCAGCAGCTCCCAGGGGGCCACTGAAGCTTTCTTT
V: TRBV7-3; D: TRBD2; size: -; J: TRBJ2-5; CDR3: CASSRLAGGPRETQYF; DNA: TGTGCCAGCAGCCGACTAGCGGGAGGCCCTCGGGAGACCCAGTACTTC
V: TRBV9; D: -; size: once; J: TRBJ2-7; CDR3: CAGSPRDTGEQYF; DNA: TGTGCCGGCAGCCCCCGGGACACCGGCGAGCAGTACTTC
V: TRBV4-1; D: TRBD2; size: -; J: TRBJ2-3; CDR3: CASSHELADLSTDTQYF; DNA: TGCGCCAGCAGCCATGAACTAGCGGACCTAAGCACAGATACGCAGTATTTT
V: TRBV27; D: TRBD2; size: -; J: TRBJ2-5; CDR3: CASSLFYGSGIKQETQYF; DNA: TGTGCCAGCAGTTTATTTTACGGTAGCGGGATAAAACAAGAGACCCAGTACTTC
V: TRBV18; D: -; size: -; J: TRBJ2-5; CDR3: CASSLRGETQYF; DNA: TGTGCCAGCTCACTACGCGGAGAGACCCAGTACTTC
V: TRBV7-9; D: TRBD1; size: -; J: TRBJ1-2; CDR3: CASSLGQANYGYTF; DNA: TGTGCCAGCAGCTTGGGACAGGCGAACTATGGCTACACCTTC
V: TRBV5-1; D: TRBD2; size: few; J: TRBJ2-1; CDR3: CASSLAGGLAGVEQFF; DNA: TGCGCCAGCAGCTTGGCCGGAGGACTAGCGGGAGTTGAGCAGTTCTTC
V: TRBV19; D: -; size: -; J: TRBJ2-7; CDR3: CASSIDLRLFSSEQYF; DNA: TGTGCCAGTAGTATAGATCTTCGGTTATTCTCTTCTGAGCAGTACTTC
V: TRBV5-1; D: -; size: -; J: TRBJ1-1; CDR3: CASSLLSGGAGTEAFF; DNA: TGCGCCAGCAGCTTGCTATCGGGGGGCGCGGGCACTGAAGCTTTCTTT
V: TRBV10-3; D: -; size: -; J: TRBJ2-2; CDR3: CAISESYTGELFF; DNA: TGTGCCATCAGTGAGTCCTACACCGGGGAGCTGTTTTTT
V: TRBV19; D: -; size: -; J: TRBJ1-1; CDR3: CASSPGVQWNTEAFF; DNA: TGTGCCAGTAGCCCAGGGGTACAATGGAACACTGAAGCTTTCTTT
V: TRBV11-2; D: -; size: few; J: TRBJ2-7; CDR3: CASSLVYGRVYEQYF; DNA: TGTGCCAGCAGCTTAGTTTACGGTAGAGTCTACGAGCAGTACTTC
V: TRBV18; D: TRBD1; size: few; J: TRBJ2-7; CDR3: CASSPDGSGTGAYEQYF; DNA: TGTGCCAGCTCACCCGACGGATCCGGGACAGGGGCCTACGAGCAGTACTTC
V: TRBV2; D: -; size: -; J: TRBJ1-1; CDR3: CASSGEARNTEAFF; DNA: TGTGCCAGCAGTGGAGAAGCGAGGAACACTGAAGCTTTCTTT
V: TRBV11-2; D: -; size: -; J: TRBJ2-5; CDR3: CASSVAGYQETQYF; DNA: TGTGCCAGCAGTGTAGCAGGGTACCAAGAGACCCAGTACTTC